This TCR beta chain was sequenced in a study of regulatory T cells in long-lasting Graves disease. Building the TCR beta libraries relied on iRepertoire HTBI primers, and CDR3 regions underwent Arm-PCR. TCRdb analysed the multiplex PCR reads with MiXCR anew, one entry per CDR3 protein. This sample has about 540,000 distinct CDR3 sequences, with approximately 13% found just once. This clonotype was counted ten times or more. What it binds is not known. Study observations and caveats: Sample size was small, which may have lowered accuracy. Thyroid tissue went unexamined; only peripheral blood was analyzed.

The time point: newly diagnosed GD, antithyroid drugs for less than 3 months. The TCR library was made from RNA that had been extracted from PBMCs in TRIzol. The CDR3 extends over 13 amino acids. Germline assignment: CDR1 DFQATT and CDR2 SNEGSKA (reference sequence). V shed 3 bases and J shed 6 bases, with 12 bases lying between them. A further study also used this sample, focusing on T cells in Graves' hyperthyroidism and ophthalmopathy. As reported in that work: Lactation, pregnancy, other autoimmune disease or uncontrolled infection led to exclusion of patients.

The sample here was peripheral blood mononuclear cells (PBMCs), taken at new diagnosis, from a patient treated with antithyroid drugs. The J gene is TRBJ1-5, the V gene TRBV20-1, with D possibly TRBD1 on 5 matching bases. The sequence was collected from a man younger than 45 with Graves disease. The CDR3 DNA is TGCAGTGCTAGTGCGGGGGGTCCTCAGCCCCAGCATTTT. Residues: CSASAGGPQPQHF.